This T cell receptor beta chain was retrieved from a study of cytomegalovirus exposure and HLA in healthy donors. The study, taken as a whole, reports: TCR sequences were mostly rare, though some public TCRs occurred in many donors. CMV serostatus was the only recorded immune exposure for donors. According to an earlier analysis, most TCR beta V segments yielded productive rearrangements about 90% or about 30% of the time.

V lost 1 base, J lost 5 bases, and 8 bases lay in between. Germline loops: CDR1 MDHEN, CDR2 SYDVKM. The CDR3 runs 13 residues. Nominally healthy donors provided the samples, though records likely missed some immune exposures. Remarks on this clone: The antigen is not known.

PCR was performed using 60 Vbeta and 13 Jbeta primers. Profiled with immunoSEQ multiplex PCR; TCRdb holds only in-frame clones, not every one. The profile shows approximately 87,000 clones, around four fifths of them singletons. The chain uses TRBV28 and TRBJ2-5; tentatively, D is TRBD1 (5 bases). The sequencing input was PBMCs. This clonotype originated in a woman aged 18-29 years in good health and CMV-seropositive. In DNA, the CDR3 is TGTGCCAGCAGTTTATCAGGGCACGAGACCCAGTACTTC. The encoded protein is CASSLSGHETQYF. Full variable domain (remainder filled in from reference TRBV28 and TRBJ2-5): DVKVTQSSRYLVKRTGEKVFLECVQDMDHENMFWYRQDPGLGLRLIYFSYDVKMKEKGDIPEGYSVSREKKERFSLILESASTNQTSMYLCASSLSGHETQYFGPGTRLLVL.